This T cell receptor beta chain stems from a study of blood T cell repertoires in COVID-19 (dated by TCRdb to 2020 to 2021). With respect to the entire study: Samples covering the acute and convalescent phases of COVID-19 were provided by collaborators in the United States, Italy and Spain. The repertoires were released in a freely available public database meant as a resource for research on the immune response to SARS-CoV-2. The sample metadata nearly always contained a de-identified subject ID, COVID-19 status, age in years and sex. The samples were drawn from the first 160 participants of the ongoing ImmuneRACE study and from 950 to 1,500 subjects provided by 6 global collaborators. The material from the prospective study consisted of cDNA or gDNA derived from T cells, B-cell-depleted T cells, or PBMCs. Where available, HLA class I and class II types were taken from metadata supplied by the sample provider and were not determined by assay-based typing. Subjects who had been exposed to COVID-19, were actively infected with it, or had recovered from it provided the deeply sampled blood TCRbeta repertoires that made up the dataset.

The full study reports these points: The amount of clinical and demographic metadata varied by source and participant and was provided uncurated.

Whole blood was collected in K2EDTA tubes by collaborating institutions according to the institutions' own protocols. Collaborator samples were shipped for TCRbeta analysis as frozen whole blood, isolated PBMCs, or DNA extracted from either sample type. The immunoSEQ Assay, a bias-controlled multiplex PCR, was used to amplify TCRbeta CDR3 regions from genomic DNA. From the authors' description of their analysis: Nucleated cell counts per sample were estimated from amplification of reference gene primers within the assay. To quantify the absolute abundance of each unique TCRbeta CDR3 rearrangement, sequence reads were collapsed and filtered. For each sample, productive Simpson clonality was calculated by taking the square root of Simpson's diversity index across productive rearrangements. Imported from immuneACCESS, the table was reduced by TCRdb to in-frame sequences with V and J called. These copies leave out some clones; in studies compared against another copy, an unresolved V gene accounts for under half, and the cause of the remainder is not known. D and trimming come from the DNA, and the V and J calls and clone size come from that table. The sample table records roughly 250,000 clones; 88% of these occur just once. The leading ten clones occupy around 0.8% of the sample.

This clone was found a few times. Its antigen remains undetermined. No much larger clone exists at a distance of one base, and base qualities are not known. From the cysteine up to the phenylalanine, the CDR3 has a length of 14 residues. Just CDR3 DNA is preserved here, 42 bases in frame from base 1. For CDR1 and CDR2, the germline V gene lists SGHDT and YYEEEE. V trim: 0 bases; J trim: 8 bases; unmatched bases: 4. Sequenced sample: peripheral blood. The sequence came from a woman aged 30 to 39 with acute or convalescent COVID-19. The rearrangement joined TRBV5-6 to TRBJ2-1; TRBD1 aligns with 8 central bases. CDR3 reads: CASSLGDRTHEQFF. The DNA sequence is TGTGCCAGCAGCTTGGGGGACAGGACCCATGAGCAGTTCTTC.